Presented here are 10 T cell receptor beta chains from one specimen sequenced in a study of T-cell reconstitution after alpha-beta-depleted transplantation in children. Unique molecular identifiers were incorporated when the TCRbeta library was constructed. One entry per CDR3 protein results from TCRdb running MiXCR on the PCR reads. This sample carries over 85,000 distinct CDR3 sequences, about 9.3% of them seen once, and the ten largest clones take 6.5% to 9.5%. The source material was PBMCs from the stem cell graft donor, sampled from the stem cell graft. The source of these receptors is a human donor who donated a stem cell graft to a child with acute lymphoblastic leukemia.

Concerning this clonotype itself: A read error may be the cause here, since a much bigger clone is one base away. The chain uses TRBV15 and TRBJ2-6; TRBD1 matches 7 bases. CDR1 is LNHNV, CDR2 YYDKDF, per germline (reference sequence). The CDR3 is made up of 14 amino acids. The CDR3 DNA is TGTGCCACCCTCGGACAGGATGAAGCCAACGGCCTGACTTTC. Its translation is CATLGQDEANGLTF.

This clonotype was seen ten or more times. V is TRBV10-2 and J is TRBJ1-5; 7 bases are a match to TRBD1. Trimming at V came to 2 bases and at J to 2 bases, leaving 3 bases not matched to a gene. The CDR3 consists of 15 residues. CDR1 and CDR2 (germline): WSHSY, SAAADI. The DNA for the CDR3 is TGCGCCAGCAGTGAGCCCGGGACAGGCAATCAGCCCCAGCATTTT. Its translation is CASSEPGTGNQPQHF.

This clonotype was counted ten times or more. This rearrangement joins TRBV7-9 to TRBJ2-3; weak D call: TRBD1 (5 bases). Per the germline V gene, CDR1 is SEHNR and CDR2 is FQNEAQ (reference sequence). Trimming took 3 bases from V and 5 from J, leaving 9 bases between them. The CDR3 covers 13 residues. The CDR3 coding sequence is TGTGCCAGCAGCTTCAGGGTCGGAGATACGCAGTATTTT. This encodes CASSFRVGDTQYF.

This clonotype was counted at least ten times. The chain combines TRBV5-1 with TRBJ2-7, with a weak D call TRBD1 (6 bases). The CDR3 length is 14 residues. Germline V gene sequence: CDR1 SGHRS, CDR2 YFSETQ. Trimming stripped 0 bases from V and 0 bases from J, with 7 bases between. CDR3 in DNA: TGCGCCAGCAGCTTGGGACAGGTCTCCTACGAGCAGTACTTC. Its protein is CASSLGQVSYEQYF.

This clonotype occurred many times. The chain employs TRBV7-8 and TRBJ1-5; D might be TRBD1 (5 bases). CDR3 length: 16 residues. The germline V and J ends were trimmed by 2 bases and 0 bases, with 11 bases remaining between them. CDR1 SGHVS and CDR2 FQNEAQ come from the germline V gene. The CDR3, as DNA: TGTGCCAGCAGCTTATGGACATTGTATAGCAATCAGCCCCAGCATTTT. This translates into CASSLWTLYSNQPQHF.

In this sample, this clonotype turned up many times. The rearrangement joins TRBV10-3 to TRBJ2-5; D is possibly TRBD2 (5 bases). CDR1 ENHRY and CDR2 SYGVKD come from the germline V gene. The ends were cut back, 8 bases at V and 2 bases at J, with 21 bases in the middle. CDR3 length: 16 amino acids. The CDR3 nucleotides are TGTGCCATCTCGCCCGGGAAAGGAGGAGAGCAAGAGACCCAGTACTTC. Its protein product is CAISPGKGGEQETQYF.

Ten or more counts support this clonotype. This rearrangement joins TRBV27 to TRBJ1-6; D is unclear. Trimming took 7 bases from V and 9 from J, leaving 16 bases between them. Germline-derived CDR1 and CDR2 are MNHEY and SMNVEV (reference sequence). The CDR3 sequence is 14 residues long. The CDR3 loop is CASNSRALRSPLHF. Here the CDR3 DNA reads TGTGCCAGCAATTCCCGGGCCCTGCGTTCACCCCTCCACTTT.

This clonotype came up many times. The V and J genes are TRBV4-2 and TRBJ2-7; D gene unclear. Trimming took 0 bases from V and 0 from J, leaving 12 bases between them. Germline V gene sequence: CDR1 LGHNA, CDR2 YNFKEQ. The CDR3 is 16 residues long. CDR3 DNA sequence: TGTGCCAGCAGCCAAGATTGGAGTCTTAGCTCCTACGAGCAGTACTTC. Translated: CASSQDWSLSSYEQYF.

This clonotype has ten or more counts. The chain joins TRBV4-3 to TRBJ1-1; a weak D match, TRBD1 (5 bases). This CDR3 spans 18 amino acids. Germline V lookup: CDR1 LGHNA, CDR2 YSLEER. V lost 0 bases and J 0 bases, leaving 17 bases between the germline ends. The CDR3 bases are TGCGCCAGCAGCCAAGAACCCGTTGGGGGTCGCATGAACACTGAAGCTTTCTTT. This translates into CASSQEPVGGRMNTEAFF.

This clonotype showed up many times. In DNA, the CDR3 is TGTGCCAGCAGTGACCGCGGGACGTACACCGGGGAGCTGTTTTTT. It encodes CASSDRGTYTGELFF. This chain uses TRBV6-1 with TRBJ2-2, with a tentative D call TRBD2 (6 bases). The CDR3 consists of 15 residues. Trimming took 3 bases from V and 3 from J, leaving 11 bases between them. CDR1 is MNHNS and CDR2 is SASEGT in the germline V gene.